Presented here are 8 T cell receptor beta chains from one specimen sequenced in a study of response to subunit inactivated influenza vaccine. TCRdb reprocessed the RT-PCR reads via MiXCR and lists one record per CDR3 protein. The sample has just under 250,000 distinct CDR3 sequences; 9% to 15% are singletons. Sequencing used non-naive T cells sorted from PBMCs, obtained 14 to 15 days before vaccination. The receptor set was obtained from a man over 45 who received an inactivated influenza vaccine.

This clonotype was detected a few times. This chain links TRBV5-1 with TRBJ1-1, with a weak D call TRBD1 (5 bases). The V end was cut by 4 bases, the J end by 3 bases, with 19 bases between. The CDR3 length is 16 residues. The germline V gene has CDR1 SGHRS and CDR2 YFSETQ. DNA for the CDR3: TGCGCCAGCAGCCCCCGGGCAGGGCAGGAATACACTGAAGCTTTCTTT. Amino acid sequence: CASSPRAGQEYTEAFF.

This chain links TRBV4-2 with TRBJ1-2; TRBD1 aligns across 7 bases. Germline-derived CDR1 and CDR2 are LGHNA and YNFKEQ. The CDR3 is 15 amino acids. V was clipped by 1 base and J by 7 bases; unmatched bases: 9. Here the CDR3 DNA reads TGTGCCAGCAGCCAAGCCGACAGGGAAGGGGGTGGCTACACCTTC. Amino acid sequence: CASSQADREGGGYTF.

There are a few counts of this clonotype. V usage is TRBV4-1 and J usage is TRBJ2-2, with D perhaps being TRBD1 or TRBD2 (5 bases each). Trimming stripped 6 bases from V and 7 bases from J, with 24 bases between. This CDR3 spans 17 amino acids. In germline, CDR1 is MGHRA, CDR2 YSYEKL. DNA of the CDR3: TGCGCCAGCAGTTCGGGACGGACATTTATTCTAGGCGGGGAGCTGTTTTTT. Protein product: CASSSGRTFILGGELFF.

J is TRBJ1-4 and V is TRBV11-2; TRBD1 matches at 10 bases. CDR1 is SGHAT, CDR2 FQNNGV, per germline. The CDR3 sequence is 18 residues long. V lost 2 bases, J lost 4 bases, and 10 bases stayed unmatched. The chain's CDR3 is CASSLTTGTGAINEKLFF. The CDR3 DNA reads as TGTGCCAGCAGCTTAACTACCGGGACAGGGGCGATTAATGAAAAACTGTTTTTT.

The chain uses TRBV4-2 and TRBJ1-1; D is unresolved. CDR3 length: 14 residues. Germline lookup yields CDR1 LGHNA and CDR2 YNFKEQ. V was shortened by 0 bases and J by 1 base, with 6 bases between the two germline ends. CDR3 bases: TGTGCCAGCAGCCAAGACACTGAGAACACTGAAGCTTTCTTT. This sequence encodes CASSQDTENTEAFF.

This clonotype appeared many times. V is TRBV25-1 and J is TRBJ2-7, with 7 bases identical to TRBD1. Germline-derived CDR1 and CDR2 are MGHDK and SYGVNS. This CDR3 region has 14 residues. V gave up 1 base and J gave up 4 bases; unmatched junction bases: 4. CDR3 nucleotides: TGTGCCAGCAGTGAATGGGGCAGGGGGTACGAGCAGTACTTC. Translating it yields CASSEWGRGYEQYF.

This clonotype appeared many times. This rearrangement joins TRBV5-1 to TRBJ2-1; D is unresolved. V lost 1 base and J 8 bases, leaving 7 bases between the germline ends. The germline V gene encodes CDR1 SGHRS and CDR2 YFSETQ. The CDR3 totals 12 residues. The CDR3 DNA is TGCGCCAGCAGCTTGTATTCGGATGAGCAGTTCTTC. Encoded protein: CASSLYSDEQFF.

DNA for the CDR3: TGTGCCATCAGTGAAGATGGCACAGATACGCAGTATTTT. Encoded protein: CAISEDGTDTQYF. The chain couples TRBV10-3 to TRBJ2-3, with no clear D. CDR3 length equals 13 residues. Trimming removed 3 bases at V and 1 base at J, with 5 bases between. Germline V gene data show CDR1 as ENHRY and CDR2 as SYGVKD.